These 15 T cell receptor beta chains were sequenced from one sample in a study of beta chain features in type 1 diabetes. Findings and limits, study-wide: A moderate, significant TCRB CDR3 shortening appeared in type 1 diabetes across four CD4+ subsets.

The antigens for these receptors are not known. cDNA synthesis used the whole RNA isolate, giving expressed TCRB sequences. The assay was immunoSEQ multiplex PCR, and TCRdb's table has in-frame clones only and misses some. The table has a few hundred thousand clones, roughly 17% seen once; the top ten hold about 0.078%. The specimen sequenced was naive CD4+ T cells from blood. These receptors originate from a man under 40 with type 1 diabetes.

The rearrangement joins TRBV15 to TRBJ1-4; D is unclear. The germline V gene encodes CDR1 LNHNV and CDR2 YYDKDF (reference sequence). Trimming removed 1 base from V and 5 bases from J, with 17 bases in between. CDR3 length: 17 amino acids. CDR3 in amino acids: CATSRGSGGDGNEKLFF. The CDR3 coding sequence is TGTGCCACCAGCAGAGGATCGGGAGGAGACGGGAATGAAAAACTGTTTTTT.

The gene calls are TRBV29-1 and TRBJ2-1; TRBD2 might be the D (6 bases). This CDR3 has 13 amino acids. Germline V lookup: CDR1 SQVTM, CDR2 ANQGSEA. Trimming left V 7 bases short and J 4 bases short, with 14 bases between. The CDR3 DNA reads TGCAGCGGTGCGGGATCTGGGTACAATGAGCAGTTCTTC. This codes for CSGAGSGYNEQFF.

A few counts support this clone. The chain uses TRBV30 and TRBJ2-7, with 9 bases identical to TRBD1. In germline, CDR1 is GTSNPN, CDR2 SVGIG (reference sequence). The J segment lost 2 bases and the V segment lost 2 bases, leaving 7 bases of the junction unmatched. This CDR3 is built from 15 residues. The CDR3 sequence is CAWSSGQGITYEQYF. DNA of the CDR3: TGTGCCTGGAGTTCAGGACAGGGGATAACCTACGAGCAGTACTTC.

The V call is TRBV9, the J call TRBJ2-4; D is ambiguous. Trimming pared 4 bases from V and 8 bases from J, leaving 16 bases between. Per the germline V gene, CDR1 is SGDLS and CDR2 is YYNGEE. The CDR3 totals 14 residues. For the CDR3, the DNA is TGTGCCAGCAGCCCGGTCTCCTCGGCGGACATTCAGTACTTC. Residues: CASSPVSSADIQYF.

The gene calls are TRBV5-1 and TRBJ2-5; no definite D call. V lost 4 bases and J 2 bases, leaving 9 bases between the germline ends. The CDR3 consists of 13 residues. In germline, CDR1 is SGHRS, CDR2 YFSETQ. The CDR3 sequence: CASSPRWQETQYF. For the CDR3, the DNA is TGCGCCAGCAGCCCACGATGGCAAGAGACCCAGTACTTC.

The chain carries TRBV7-9 and TRBJ2-3, with D uncertain. Trimming removed 2 bases from V and 3 bases from J, with 3 bases in between. This CDR3 comprises 12 residues. Looked up from germline, CDR1 is SEHNR and CDR2 is FQNEAQ (reference sequence). CDR3 in DNA: TGTGCCAGCAGCTTAAGGACAGATACGCAGTATTTT. Translated: CASSLRTDTQYF.

This chain joins TRBV28 and TRBJ2-7; D unresolved. Trimming took 5 bases from V and 2 from J, leaving 4 bases between them. The CDR3 covers 11 residues. The V gene's germline CDR1 is MDHEN and CDR2 SYDVKM. CDR3 sequence: CASSTTYEQYF. As DNA, the CDR3 is TGTGCCAGCAGTACTACCTACGAGCAGTACTTC.

A few counts support this clone. CDR3 in DNA: TGCGCCAGCAGCTTGGGCGACAGGGTGGATGAAAAACTGTTTTTT. Translated, it gives CASSLGDRVDEKLFF. V usage is TRBV5-1 and J usage is TRBJ1-4, with 7 bases lining up with TRBD1. Unmatched junction bases numbered 5, after V lost 0 bases and J lost 6 bases. The CDR3 contains 15 residues. Per germline, CDR1 SGHRS and CDR2 YFSETQ.

This chain connects TRBV15 to TRBJ2-7, with unresolved D. The ends were cut back, 0 bases at V and 6 bases at J, with 6 bases in the middle. The CDR3 covers 12 residues. CDR1 and CDR2 (germline): LNHNV, YYDKDF (reference sequence). The CDR3: CATSRDATEQYF. In nucleotides, the CDR3 is TGTGCCACCAGCAGAGATGCCACCGAGCAGTACTTC.

This clone was seen only a few times. This chain links TRBV18 with TRBJ2-5; 8 positions agree with TRBD1. The trim removed 3 bases at V and 5 bases at J, leaving 2 bases unmatched. Per germline, CDR1 KGHSH and CDR2 LQKENI. CDR3 size: 13 residues. The CDR3 region is CASSPSGGETQYF. DNA of the CDR3: TGTGCCAGCTCACCTTCAGGGGGCGAGACCCAGTACTTC.

This clone was observed a handful of times. The rearrangement joins TRBV29-1 to TRBJ2-5; 13 bases are a match to TRBD2. The germline V gene encodes CDR1 SQVTM and CDR2 ANQGSEA. The V gene end was trimmed by 7 bases and the J gene end by 4 bases; junction bases not matched to a gene: 3. The CDR3 runs to 13 residues. The CDR3 bases are TGCAGCGGACTAGCGGGAGGTGCAGAGACCCAGTACTTC. Amino acid sequence: CSGLAGGAETQYF.

This chain uses TRBV5-1 with TRBJ2-4; D call uncertain. The germline V and J ends were trimmed by 1 base and 9 bases, with 11 bases remaining between them. The CDR3 sequence is 13 residues long. CDR1 SGHRS and CDR2 YFSETQ come from the germline V gene. The CDR3 DNA sequence: TGCGCCAGCAGCTTGAAAGGTGAACCCATTCAGTACTTC. Its protein is CASSLKGEPIQYF.

Here the CDR3 DNA reads TGTGCCTGGAGTAGGAGACAAGAGACCCAGTACTTC. Its translation: CAWSRRQETQYF. The V and J genes are TRBV30 and TRBJ2-5; D unclear. CDR1 GTSNPN and CDR2 SVGIG come from the germline V gene (reference sequence). The CDR3 has 12 amino acids. The V end was cut by 2 bases, the J end by 2 bases, with 6 bases between. Drawing the rest from reference TRBV30 and TRBJ2-5, the complete variable domain is SQTIHQWPATLVQPVGSPLSLECTVEGTSNPNLYWYRQAAGRGLQLLFYSVGIGQISSEVPQNLSASRPQDRQFILSSKKLLLSDSGFYLCAWSRRQETQYFGPGTRLLVL.

The chain carries TRBV7-2 and TRBJ2-3, with D possibly matching TRBD2 (5 bases). Germline CDR1 SGHTA, CDR2 FQGNSA. The CDR3 contains 14 residues. The V end lost 6 bases, the J end lost 5 bases, and 15 bases lay between the germline ends. The CDR3 DNA reads as TGTGCCAGCAGGCGGGCGGGTGTTCTAGATACGCAGTATTTT. Translation gives CASRRAGVLDTQYF.

V and J are TRBV30 and TRBJ1-1; weak D call: TRBD1 (6 bases). The V and J ends lost 2 bases and 6 bases respectively, with 7 bases between them. This CDR3 is 11 amino acids long. Germline loops: CDR1 GTSNPN, CDR2 SVGIG (reference sequence). CDR3 in DNA: TGTGCCTGGAGTAACAGGGCTGAAGCTTTCTTT. Amino acid sequence: CAWSNRAEAFF.